This T cell receptor beta chain emerged from a study of prognosis after radiotherapy for stage I lung cancer. On the study more broadly: Concurrent therapy with stereotactic body radiotherapy was given to no patient. Distant metastases after radiotherapy occurred in four patients at a median of approximately 7 months; 15 showed no significant progression. Findings of the study overall: Reportedly, TRBV and TRBJ gene usage varied with metastasis presence.

This clonotype was recorded many times. Its matching antigen is unknown. V gave up 0 bases and J gave up 4 bases; unmatched junction bases: 6. CDR3 length: 16 amino acids. The germline gives CDR1 KGHSH, CDR2 LQKENI. Genomic DNA was the source, and TCR beta CDR3 was amplified from it by two-round multiplex PCR. Amplification in first-round PCR relied on primers specific to each TRBV and TRBJ gene. Each CDR3 protein is one row after TCRdb ran MiXCR on the multiplex PCR reads. The table lists fewer than 20,000 distinct CDR3 sequences, under 55% of them singletons. Node-negative status on CT and PET/CT applied to all patients, none having prior chemotherapy, radiotherapy or other malignancies.

The clonotype originates from a donor aged 50 or older with non-small cell lung cancer. V gene TRBV18 combines with J gene TRBJ2-7, with 10 bases that match TRBD1. Material: PBMCs, obtained before or after stereotactic body radiation therapy (not recorded which). The CDR3 bases are TGTGCCAGCTCACCACCGGGGACAGGGGTTTTATACGAGCAGTACTTC. This encodes CASSPPGTGVLYEQYF.